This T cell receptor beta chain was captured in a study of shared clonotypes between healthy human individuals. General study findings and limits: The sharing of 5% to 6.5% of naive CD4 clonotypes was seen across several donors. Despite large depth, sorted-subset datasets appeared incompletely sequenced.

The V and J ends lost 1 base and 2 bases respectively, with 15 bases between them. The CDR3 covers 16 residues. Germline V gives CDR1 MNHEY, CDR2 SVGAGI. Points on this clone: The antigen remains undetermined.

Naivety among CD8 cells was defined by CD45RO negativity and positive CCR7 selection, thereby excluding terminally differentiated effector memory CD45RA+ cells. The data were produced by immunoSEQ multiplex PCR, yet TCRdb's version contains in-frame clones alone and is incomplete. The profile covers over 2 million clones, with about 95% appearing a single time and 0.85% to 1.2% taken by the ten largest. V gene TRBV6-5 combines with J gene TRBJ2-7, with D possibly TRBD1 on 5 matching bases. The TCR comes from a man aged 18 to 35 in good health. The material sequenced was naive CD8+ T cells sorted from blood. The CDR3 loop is CASSYLGEPTPYEQYF. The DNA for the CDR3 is TGTGCCAGCAGTTACTTAGGGGAACCTACCCCCTACGAGCAGTACTTC.